This T cell receptor (beta chain) comes out of a study of shared clonotypes between healthy human individuals. Overall study results and limits: Sampling included only blood; tissue repertoires likely differ. Clonotype sharing across a few donors was observed for 5% to 6.5% of naive CD4 clonotypes.

Notes on this clone: The antigen is not known.

This table comes from immunoSEQ multiplex PCR, and its TCRdb copy is limited to in-frame clones, with some not included. The sample gives approximately 1.5 million clones, around 98.5% of which show up once; approximately 0.38% is in the top ten. V was trimmed by 7 bases and J by 4 bases, leaving 17 bases between them. Germline CDR1 and CDR2: MNHEY and SVGAGI. The CDR3 is made up of 15 amino acids. J is TRBJ1-5 and V is TRBV6-5; D is possibly TRBD1 (5 bases). The sequence derives from a young man in good health. The sequenced sample consisted of naive CD4+ T cells sorted from blood. The sample's subset: CD45RA+ positively selected. CDR3: CASKVTRVGNQPQHF. DNA for the CDR3: TGTGCCAGCAAGGTCACCAGGGTAGGAAATCAGCCCCAGCATTTT.